A single sample is the source of the 23 T cell receptor beta chains below, sequenced in a study of siplizumab effects on memory and regulatory T cells. The protocol was immunoSEQ multiplex PCR, while the TCRdb copy is restricted to in-frame clones and leaves out a portion. The data hold under 130,000 clones, with just over 90% observed a single time. Specimen: CD4+ T cells sorted from blood. The origin of the receptors is a human donor in good health.

This clone was detected only once. The V and J genes are TRBV5-4 and TRBJ2-3; no firm D call. V was pared by 3 bases and J by 4 bases, with 9 bases between. Per germline, CDR1 SGHNT and CDR2 YYREEE (reference sequence). The CDR3 runs to 13 residues. CDR3 in amino acids: CASSSKASDTQYF. The CDR3 nucleotides read TGTGCCAGCAGCTCCAAGGCGTCAGATACGCAGTATTTT.

V gene TRBV21-1 combines with J gene TRBJ2-7; no check of the table's D call, TRBD2, against the DNA was made. TRBV21-1 is labeled a pseudogene. The CDR3 contains 13 residues. CDR3 nucleotide sequence: TGTGCCAGCGGGCGGAGGAACGGCTACGAGCAGTACTTC. Its translation is CASGRRNGYEQYF.

The chain links TRBV10-3 to TRBJ2-2; 11 positions match TRBD1. From germline, CDR1 is ENHRY and CDR2 SYGVKD. J was trimmed by 4 bases and V by 10 bases; bases with no gene match: 8. The CDR3 runs 15 residues. In DNA, the CDR3 is TGTGCCACGACTCCGGGACAGGGGGGCACCGGGGAGCTGTTTTTT. Protein sequence: CATTPGQGGTGELFF.

This rearrangement joins TRBV7-9 to TRBJ2-7; 8 bases are shared with TRBD1. V shed 5 bases and J 2 bases; nucleotides not matched to a gene: 5. This CDR3 contains 14 residues. The germline CDR1 and CDR2 sequences are SEHNR and FQNEAQ (reference sequence). The CDR3 region has the DNA TGTGCCAGCAGCCCTGACAGGGGCACCTACGAGCAGTACTTC. Protein product: CASSPDRGTYEQYF.

The chain carries TRBV7-8 and TRBJ2-5, with D possibly being TRBD2 (5 bases). CDR3 size: 14 residues. CDR1 and CDR2 (germline): SGHVS, FQNEAQ. The V end lost 8 bases, the J end lost 2 bases, and 15 bases lay between the germline ends. The chain's CDR3 is CASLPWRLQETQYF. In DNA, the CDR3 is TGTGCCAGCCTTCCCTGGAGGTTACAAGAGACCCAGTACTTC.

This sequence joins TRBV6-5 and TRBJ1-2; D gene unclear. V lost 3 bases, J lost 7 bases, and 12 bases lay in between. The CDR3 has 13 residues. Germline values: CDR1 MNHEY, CDR2 SVGAGI. CDR3 amino acids: CASSYATSLGYTF. DNA for the CDR3: TGTGCCAGCAGTTATGCCACCTCCCTTGGCTACACCTTC.

The rearrangement uses TRBV6-4 and TRBJ2-7; 10 bases are a match to TRBD2. J lost 3 bases, V lost 6 bases, and 5 bases had no gene match. The length of the CDR3 is 14 residues. The germline gives CDR1 MRHNA, CDR2 SNTAGT. This chain's CDR3 is CASREREGNYEQYF. The CDR3 DNA reads as TGTGCCAGCAGGGAGCGGGAGGGCAACTACGAGCAGTACTTC.

The chain has TRBV30 and TRBJ1-2; D is unresolved. Between the trimmed V and J ends, which lost 4 bases and 2 bases, there was a span of 11 bases. This CDR3 spans 13 amino acids. Germline CDR1 reads GTSNPN; CDR2 reads SVGIG (reference sequence). CDR3 sequence: CAWTGQLNYGYTF. CDR3 bases: TGTGCCTGGACAGGCCAATTAAACTATGGCTACACCTTC.

This sequence joins TRBV7-2 and TRBJ1-3; 9 bases map to TRBD1. The length of the CDR3 is 17 residues. With 4 bases clipped from V and 9 bases from J, the junction kept 16 bases outside the gene matches. Germline V gene lookup returns CDR1 SGHTA and CDR2 FQGNSA. Here the CDR3 reads CASSSTPGQGDLGTIYF. Here the CDR3 DNA reads TGTGCCAGCAGCTCAACGCCGGGACAGGGAGATCTCGGCACCATATATTTT.

The genes are TRBV6-5 and TRBJ1-1; D gene uncertain. Per germline, CDR1 MNHEY and CDR2 SVGAGI. V dropped 0 bases and J dropped 4 bases, with 9 bases sitting between them. There are 14 residues in the CDR3. For the CDR3, the DNA is TGTGCCAGCAGTTACTCGGGGAAGAGCACTGAAGCTTTCTTT. Translating it yields CASSYSGKSTEAFF.

The chain has TRBV10-3 and TRBJ2-7, with a weak D call TRBD2 (5 bases). With 10 bases removed from V and 2 bases from J, the gap between germline ends came to 18 bases. The V gene's germline CDR1 is ENHRY and CDR2 SYGVKD. The CDR3 is 14 amino acids. The CDR3 DNA reads as TGTGCCACCAACGGGGATCGATTGGCCTACGAGCAGTACTTC. It translates to CATNGDRLAYEQYF.

The chain recombines TRBV10-3 with TRBJ2-2; 7 nucleotides agree with TRBD2. The CDR3 is made up of 16 amino acids. With V trimmed by 3 bases and J by 6 bases, 10 bases remained unmatched. CDR1 and CDR2 (germline): ENHRY, SYGVKD. The CDR3 DNA reads TGTGCCATCAGTGACCCGGGACCGGGGGGTGCCGGGGAGCTGTTTTTT. It encodes CAISDPGPGGAGELFF.

V usage is TRBV5-1 and J usage is TRBJ1-2, with 9 bases lining up with TRBD1. The CDR3 loop spans 14 amino acids. V was clipped by 4 bases and J by 3 bases; unmatched bases: 4. CDR1 is SGHRS, CDR2 YFSETQ, per germline. The CDR3 spells CASSHRTGDYGYTF. CDR3 sequence (DNA): TGCGCCAGCAGCCACCGGACAGGGGACTATGGCTACACCTTC.

This clone was observed once. The rearrangement joins TRBV7-9 to TRBJ1-1, with TRBD1 identical over 7 bases. The V and J ends lost 5 bases and 6 bases, in that order; junction bases with no gene match: 9. Germline CDR1 is SEHNR and CDR2 is FQNEAQ (reference sequence). The CDR3 runs 14 residues. The CDR3 DNA reads as TGTGCCAGCAGCCTTGACAGGGCAGGGGCTGAAGCTTTCTTT. Residues: CASSLDRAGAEAFF.

The V gene is TRBV19, the J gene TRBJ2-3; the D gene is possibly TRBD1 (5 bases). Between the trimmed V and J ends, which lost 0 bases and 1 base, there was a span of 5 bases. Germline V gene data show CDR1 as LNHDA and CDR2 as SQIVND (reference sequence). This CDR3 contains 14 residues. The CDR3 coding sequence is TGTGCCAGTAGTATAGAGGGGCGCACAGATACGCAGTATTTT. It codes for CASSIEGRTDTQYF. Full variable domain (remainder filled in from reference TRBV19 and TRBJ2-3): DGGITQSPKYLFRKEGQNVTLSCEQNLNHDAMYWYRQDPGQGLRLIYYSQIVNDFQKGDIAEGYSVSREKKESFPLTVTSAQKNPTAFYLCASSIEGRTDTQYFGPGTRLTVL.

The V call is TRBV29-1, the J call TRBJ2-4, with D hard to call. V was trimmed by 0 bases and J by 7 bases, leaving 7 bases between them. The CDR3 consists of 12 residues. In germline, CDR1 is SQVTM, CDR2 ANQGSEA. The CDR3 sequence is CSVEDPVNIQYF. CDR3 in DNA: TGCAGCGTTGAAGATCCGGTGAACATTCAGTACTTC.

The chain links TRBV6-5 to TRBJ2-1, with 9 bases aligning to TRBD1. Germline loops: CDR1 MNHEY, CDR2 SVGAGI. V trimming: 2 bases; J trimming: 10 bases; junction bases outside the gene matches: 6. CDR3 length equals 14 residues. The CDR3 DNA is TGTGCCAGCAGTTACCGGGACAGGGTGCGGGAGCAGTTCTTC. Translation: CASSYRDRVREQFF.

Comment on this clone: The sample has other DNA sequences that encode this CDR3 too. The rearrangement uses TRBV18 and TRBJ2-3; no clear D. The ends were cut back, 0 bases at V and 2 bases at J, with 3 bases in the middle. The germline CDR1 and CDR2 sequences are KGHSH and LQKENI. The CDR3 sequence is 13 residues long. CDR3 DNA: TGTGCCAGCTCACCACCCTCCACAGATACGCAGTATTTT. Its translation is CASSPPSTDTQYF.

The chain uses TRBV15 and TRBJ2-5; the match to TRBD2 covers 10 bases. Germline assignment: CDR1 LNHNV and CDR2 YYDKDF (reference sequence). With V trimmed by 3 bases and J by 5 bases, 12 bases remained unmatched. CDR3 size: 17 residues. CDR3 in amino acids: CATSSGSGREGSETQYF. CDR3 coding DNA: TGTGCCACCAGCAGCGGAAGCGGGAGGGAGGGGAGTGAGACCCAGTACTTC.

The genes are TRBV4-2 and TRBJ2-3, with 7 bases lining up with TRBD2. CDR1 is LGHNA, CDR2 YNFKEQ, per germline. There are 15 residues in the CDR3. J lost 3 bases, V lost 5 bases, and 8 bases had no gene match. The CDR3 protein is CASSSGEGRTDTQYF. The CDR3 DNA sequence: TGTGCCAGCAGCTCGGGGGAGGGCCGTACAGATACGCAGTATTTT.

The chain recombines TRBV11-2 with TRBJ2-5, with TRBD2 matching over 8 bases. Unmatched junction bases numbered 15, after V lost 0 bases and J lost 12 bases. The germline V gene encodes CDR1 SGHAT and CDR2 FQNNGV. The CDR3 covers 16 residues. The CDR3 DNA reads as TGTGCCAGCAGCTTAGATCGGCCCGGGGCGGGGGGAATAGAGTACTTC. Translated: CASSLDRPGAGGIEYF.

The chain links TRBV11-2 to TRBJ2-7; D ambiguous. V was cut by 8 bases and J by 5 bases, with 10 bases left in between. This CDR3 is built from 11 residues. The germline V gene has CDR1 SGHAT and CDR2 FQNNGV. The CDR3 DNA reads as TGTGCCAGCGGACCGTGGGACGAGCAGTACTTC. Protein product: CASGPWDEQYF.

The rearrangement links TRBV5-6 to TRBJ2-7; D is unclear. The V end was cut by 4 bases, the J end by 3 bases, with 11 bases between. CDR1 is SGHDT and CDR2 is YYEEEE in the germline V gene. This CDR3 is built from 13 residues. CDR3 sequence: CASSLTSGYEQYF. Here the CDR3 DNA reads TGTGCCAGCAGCCTGACCTCCGGCTACGAGCAGTACTTC.